The rows below give T cell receptor beta chains drawn from one sample of a study of blood T cell repertoires in COVID-19. TCRdb's table, derived via immunoSEQ multiplex PCR, lists solely in-frame clones and lacks some. The data contain about 240,000 clones, around 90% of them singletons. Sequenced material: peripheral blood. Receptors originate from a young man with COVID-19, enrolled during active disease. The CDR3 runs from the conserved cysteine through the conserved F or W. Fields, in order: V gene, clone size, J gene, D gene, CDR3 DNA, CDR3 protein. D genes are given only for firm matches. Size is omitted from some rows. Given values are once, few, many or a class for expanded clones.

V gene: TRBV14; clone size: NA; J gene: TRBJ1-2; D gene: TRBD1; CDR3 DNA: TGTGCCAGCAGCCCCCTGACAGGGAATTATGGCTACACCTTC; CDR3 protein: CASSPLTGNYGYTF
V gene: TRBV12-5; clone size: NA; J gene: TRBJ2-1; D gene: NA; CDR3 DNA: TGTGCTAGCTTCGGGGTTGACTACAATGAGCAGTTCTTC; CDR3 protein: CASFGVDYNEQFF
V gene: TRBV6-1; clone size: NA; J gene: TRBJ1-5; D gene: NA; CDR3 DNA: TGTGCCAGCAGTGAAGCTGGGGGGTGGGATCAGCCCCAGCATTTT; CDR3 protein: CASSEAGGWDQPQHF
V gene: TRBV10-3; clone size: once; J gene: TRBJ1-4; D gene: TRBD1; CDR3 DNA: TGTGCCATCAGCCCGGACAGGCCGAATGAAAAACTGTTTTTT; CDR3 protein: CAISPDRPNEKLFF
V gene: TRBV4-1; clone size: NA; J gene: TRBJ2-7; D gene: TRBD2; CDR3 DNA: TGCGCCAGCAACGCACTAGCGGGGGGACCCTCCTACGAGCAGTACTTT; CDR3 protein: CASNALAGGPSYEQYF
V gene: TRBV9; clone size: NA; J gene: TRBJ2-3; D gene: NA; CDR3 DNA: TGTGCCAGCAGCTCCGGAGTTAGCACAGATACGCAGTATTTT; CDR3 protein: CASSSGVSTDTQYF
V gene: TRBV25-1; clone size: NA; J gene: TRBJ1-1; D gene: NA; CDR3 DNA: TGTGCCAGCAGTATTGAGAGAGACACTGAAGCTTTCTTT; CDR3 protein: CASSIERDTEAFF
V gene: TRBV6-5; clone size: once; J gene: TRBJ1-2; D gene: NA; CDR3 DNA: TGTGCCAGCAGACCGGACACAAGGGGCGGCTACACCTTC; CDR3 protein: CASRPDTRGGYTF
V gene: TRBV19; clone size: NA; J gene: TRBJ1-5; D gene: NA; CDR3 DNA: TGTGCCAGTAGTATAGCGGCAGGGTCTAGCAATCAGCCCCAGCATTTT; CDR3 protein: CASSIAAGSSNQPQHF
V gene: TRBV9; clone size: NA; J gene: TRBJ2-2; D gene: NA; CDR3 DNA: TGTGCCAGCAGCCAACAGGGTTCGAACACCGGGGAGCTGTTTTTT; CDR3 protein: CASSQQGSNTGELFF
V gene: TRBV6-1; clone size: NA; J gene: TRBJ1-5; D gene: NA; CDR3 DNA: TGTGCCAGCAGTGAACTCCCTAGTCAGCCCCAGCATTTT; CDR3 protein: CASSELPSQPQHF
V gene: TRBV6-1; clone size: once; J gene: TRBJ2-5; D gene: TRBD1; CDR3 DNA: TGTGCCAGCAGTGAAACCGGACAGGGCCAAGAGACCCAGTACTTC; CDR3 protein: CASSETGQGQETQYF
V gene: TRBV5-1; clone size: NA; J gene: TRBJ2-5; D gene: NA; CDR3 DNA: TGCGCCAGCAGCCGACAGCAAGAGACCCAGTACTTC; CDR3 protein: CASSRQQETQYF
V gene: TRBV9; clone size: once; J gene: TRBJ1-2; D gene: NA; CDR3 DNA: TGTGCCAGCAGCCCCCACAGGGACTATGGCTACACCTTC; CDR3 protein: CASSPHRDYGYTF
V gene: TRBV29-1; clone size: NA; J gene: TRBJ1-2; D gene: TRBD1; CDR3 DNA: TGCAGCGTATCGACAGGGTTTTACGATGGCTACACCTTC; CDR3 protein: CSVSTGFYDGYTF
V gene: TRBV5-1; clone size: NA; J gene: TRBJ2-2; D gene: NA; CDR3 DNA: TGCGCCAGCACCCAGGATCACGGGGAGCTGTTTTTT; CDR3 protein: CASTQDHGELFF
V gene: TRBV19; clone size: NA; J gene: TRBJ2-5; D gene: TRBD2; CDR3 DNA: TGTGCCAGTAGTACCCTACTAGCGGGGAGGGGAGAGACCCAGTACTTC; CDR3 protein: CASSTLLAGRGETQYF
V gene: TRBV16; clone size: NA; J gene: TRBJ1-4; D gene: NA; CDR3 DNA: TGTGCCAGCAGCCCGCAGAGCGGGAATGAAAAACTGTTTTTT; CDR3 protein: CASSPQSGNEKLFF
V gene: TRBV6-2/TRBV6-3; clone size: NA; J gene: TRBJ1-2; D gene: NA; CDR3 DNA: TGTGCCAGCAGTTACTCTTTGCTATCTAACTATGGCTACACCTTC; CDR3 protein: CASSYSLLSNYGYTF
V gene: TRBV10-3; clone size: NA; J gene: TRBJ2-1; D gene: TRBD2; CDR3 DNA: TGTGCCATACAGCTAGCGGGGGGCAATGAGCAGTTCTTC; CDR3 protein: CAIQLAGGNEQFF
V gene: TRBV30; clone size: NA; J gene: TRBJ1-2; D gene: TRBD1; CDR3 DNA: TGTGCCTGGAGTTCTCCGACAGGGGGCATGGGCTATGGCTACACCTTC; CDR3 protein: CAWSSPTGGMGYGYTF
V gene: TRBV30; clone size: NA; J gene: TRBJ2-4; D gene: TRBD1; CDR3 DNA: TGTGCCTGGAGCTACAGGGGGGATCTAGCCAAAAACATTCAGTACTTC; CDR3 protein: CAWSYRGDLAKNIQYF
V gene: TRBV10-1; clone size: NA; J gene: TRBJ2-2; D gene: NA; CDR3 DNA: TGCGCCAGCAGTACTACCGACAGCCCCGGGGAGCTGTTTTTT; CDR3 protein: CASSTTDSPGELFF
V gene: TRBV19; clone size: NA; J gene: TRBJ1-1; D gene: TRBD1; CDR3 DNA: TGTGCCAGCACGGCCAGGGGGCGAGTCACTGAAGCTTTCTTT; CDR3 protein: CASTARGRVTEAFF
V gene: TRBV7-3; clone size: NA; J gene: TRBJ2-1; D gene: NA; CDR3 DNA: TGTGCCAGCAGCGACCTCCGGGGGGCCAGACCTTACAATGAGCAGTTCTTC; CDR3 protein: CASSDLRGARPYNEQFF
V gene: TRBV7-9; clone size: NA; J gene: TRBJ2-2; D gene: NA; CDR3 DNA: TGTGCCAGCAGCGCGACGGGACTCTCTATGGGGGAGCTGTTTTTT; CDR3 protein: CASSATGLSMGELFF
V gene: TRBV9; clone size: NA; J gene: TRBJ1-6; D gene: NA; CDR3 DNA: TGTGCCAGCAGCGGGGAGAGCTCCTATAATTCACCCCTCCACTTT; CDR3 protein: CASSGESSYNSPLHF
V gene: TRBV24-1; clone size: once; J gene: TRBJ2-2; D gene: TRBD1; CDR3 DNA: TGTGCCACCAGTAGGACAGGGCAAGGTACCGGGGAGCTGTTTTTT; CDR3 protein: CATSRTGQGTGELFF
V gene: TRBV6-5; clone size: NA; J gene: TRBJ1-6; D gene: NA; CDR3 DNA: TGTGCCAGCAGCAACGGGGGGTCGGGGAATTCACCCCTCCACTTT; CDR3 protein: CASSNGGSGNSPLHF
V gene: TRBV6-1; clone size: NA; J gene: TRBJ1-6; D gene: TRBD1; CDR3 DNA: TGTGCCAGCAGTGATGGGGACAGGGCTTCACCCCTCCACTTT; CDR3 protein: CASSDGDRASPLHF
V gene: TRBV10-2; clone size: NA; J gene: TRBJ1-5; D gene: NA; CDR3 DNA: TGCGCCAGCAGTCCGGGACAAAATCAGCCCCAGCATTTT; CDR3 protein: CASSPGQNQPQHF
V gene: TRBV30; clone size: NA; J gene: TRBJ1-1; D gene: NA; CDR3 DNA: TGTGCCTGGAGTCGTTCGGGGACTGAAGCTTTCTTT; CDR3 protein: CAWSRSGTEAFF